This T cell receptor beta chain emerged from a study of cytomegalovirus exposure and HLA in healthy donors. Germline V gene lookup returns CDR1 MDHEN and CDR2 SYDVKM. Trimming removed 2 bases from V and 3 bases from J, with 7 bases in between. The length of the CDR3 is 14 residues. The study ran its PCR with 60 Vbeta and 13 Jbeta primers. TCRdb keeps only in-frame clones here, not all; method: immunoSEQ multiplex PCR. The sample consists of under 200,000 clones, over 75% of them appearing once. The TCR comes from a woman aged 50 to 60 in good health and CMV-seropositive. The chain uses TRBV28 and TRBJ1-4; TRBD1 might be the D (6 bases). The sequenced material came from PBMCs. CDR3 nucleotide sequence: TGTGCCAGCAGTTTACCAGGGGCTAATGAAAAACTGTTTTTT. Residues: CASSLPGANEKLFF.